A single sample gave rise to the 14 T cell receptor beta chains below, sequenced in a study of T cells in localized non-small cell lung cancer. The protocol was immunoSEQ multiplex PCR, while the TCRdb copy is restricted to in-frame clones and leaves out a portion. The sample lists about 45,000 clones, around 81% occurring once. The input for sequencing was peripheral blood mononuclear cells, taken before any cancer treatment. These receptors all stem from a man aged 35-69 years with stage III lung adenocarcinoma.

The CDR3 is CASSSGQGYEQYF. The DNA for the CDR3 is TGTGCCAGCAGCTCGGGACAGGGGTACGAGCAGTACTTC. The V and J genes are TRBV11-3 and TRBJ2-7; the match to TRBD1 covers 10 bases. The V and J ends lost 4 bases and 4 bases, in that order; junction bases with no gene match: 1. This CDR3 is 13 amino acids long. CDR1 is SGHNT and CDR2 is YENEEA in the germline V gene.

The CDR3 DNA follows: TGTGCCAGCAGCTTATCCGGGGACATTAATGAGCAGTTCTTC. Translated, it gives CASSLSGDINEQFF. V is TRBV5-6 and J is TRBJ2-1, with a tentative D call TRBD1 (6 bases). V lost 2 bases to trimming and J lost 7 bases, with 13 bases between them. CDR3 length equals 14 residues. The V gene's germline CDR1 is SGHDT and CDR2 YYEEEE.

The J gene is TRBJ2-1, the V gene TRBV6-6; D is unresolved. The CDR3 extends over 10 amino acids. Trimming took off 6 bases at V and 7 bases at J, with 4 bases between the two ends. Germline values: CDR1 MNHNY, CDR2 SVGAGI (reference sequence). CDR3 bases: TGTGCCAGCAGCCGAAATGAGCAGTTCTTC. As protein: CASSRNEQFF.

The chain uses TRBV2 and TRBJ1-4; D unresolved. V lost 4 bases, J lost 4 bases, and 7 bases lay in between. Germline lookup yields CDR1 SNHLY and CDR2 FYNNEI. The length of the CDR3 is 13 residues. The CDR3 loop reads CASSVRYNEKLFF. CDR3 sequence (DNA): TGTGCCAGCAGTGTACGCTATAATGAAAAACTGTTTTTT.

V gene TRBV6-6 combines with J gene TRBJ2-2, with D perhaps matching TRBD1 (5 bases). V lost 5 bases to trimming and J lost 4 bases, with 14 bases between them. The CDR3 sequence is 15 residues long. Germline CDR1 and CDR2: MNHNY and SVGAGI (reference sequence). CDR3 coding DNA: TGTGCCAGCAGTCGAGATATGGACATCACCGGGGAGCTGTTTTTT. As protein: CASSRDMDITGELFF.

The J gene is TRBJ1-3, the V gene TRBV11-2; no clear D. The CDR3 covers 14 residues. V was cut by 1 base and J by 3 bases, with 7 bases left in between. Looked up from germline, CDR1 is SGHAT and CDR2 is FQNNGV. CDR3 sequence reads: CASSLVGFGNTIYF. The CDR3 nucleotides read TGTGCCAGCAGCTTAGTAGGGTTTGGAAACACCATATATTTT.

The V and J genes are TRBV29-1 and TRBJ2-1; TRBD1 matches 7 bases. The CDR3 length is 14 residues. Germline CDR1 and CDR2: SQVTM and ANQGSEA. Trimming cost V 3 bases and J 3 bases; bases outside gene matches: 5. CDR3 DNA sequence: TGCAGCGTTGATACCCGGGACAGCTACAATGAGCAGTTCTTC. It encodes CSVDTRDSYNEQFF.

The chain is built from TRBV5-1 and TRBJ2-2, with a weak D call TRBD2 (7 bases). CDR1 and CDR2 (germline): SGHRS, YFSETQ. CDR3 size: 15 residues. The V end was cut by 8 bases, the J end by 4 bases, with 18 bases between. CDR3 sequence: CASTAGAPGTGELFF. CDR3 nucleotides: TGCGCCAGTACCGCGGGGGCCCCGGGCACCGGGGAGCTGTTTTTT.

CDR3 region: CASSLNSQGNNEKLFF. CDR3 bases: TGCGCCAGCAGCTTGAATTCACAGGGAAACAATGAAAAACTGTTTTTT. J is TRBJ1-4 and V is TRBV5-1, with D perhaps TRBD1 (6 bases). The germline V gene has CDR1 SGHRS and CDR2 YFSETQ. V was trimmed by 1 base and J by 5 bases, leaving 15 bases between them. This CDR3 has 16 residues.

This clone was picked up a small number of times. This chain links TRBV2 with TRBJ2-7, with 9 bases fitting TRBD2. Germline V CDR1 and CDR2: SNHLY, FYNNEI. The CDR3 runs to 16 residues. V was pared by 5 bases and J by 1 base, with 9 bases of the junction left unmatched. The CDR3 bases are TGTGCCAGCAGTCTAACCCTAGCGGGGCCATCCTACGAGCAGTACTTC. Its protein product is CASSLTLAGPSYEQYF.

CDR3 in amino acids: CASSPGQINEKLFF. CDR3 DNA: TGCGCCAGCAGCCCGGGACAGATAAATGAAAAACTGTTTTTT. V is TRBV5-1 and J is TRBJ1-4; the match to TRBD1 covers 7 bases. The CDR3 contains 14 residues. With 4 bases clipped from V and 5 bases from J, the junction kept 5 bases outside the gene matches. The germline V gene encodes CDR1 SGHRS and CDR2 YFSETQ.

The chain combines TRBV18 with TRBJ1-4; D is perhaps TRBD1 (5 bases). CDR3 size: 14 residues. Trimming removed 3 bases from V and 6 bases from J, with 11 bases in between. In germline, CDR1 is KGHSH, CDR2 LQKENI. CDR3 DNA sequence: TGTGCCAGCTCACCGGGACGTCGAGATGAAAAACTGTTTTTT. Its translation: CASSPGRRDEKLFF.

The chain employs TRBV5-1 and TRBJ1-1; a possible D gene is TRBD1 (5 bases). The germline V and J ends were trimmed by 1 base and 5 bases, with 9 bases remaining between them. The CDR3 is 13 residues long. Germline V CDR1 and CDR2: SGHRS, YFSETQ. The CDR3 region is CASSLLGGTEAFF. In DNA, the CDR3 is TGCGCCAGCAGCTTGTTGGGGGGAACTGAAGCTTTCTTT.

The J gene is TRBJ1-5, the V gene TRBV2; 10 bases line up with TRBD1. In germline, CDR1 is SNHLY, CDR2 FYNNEI. The V and J ends lost 1 base and 2 bases, in that order; junction bases with no gene match: 14. The CDR3 contains 20 residues. The CDR3 bases are TGTGCCAGCAGTGAAGATTGGGACAGGGGCCTCTTTGACGGCAATCAGCCCCAGCATTTT. Residues: CASSEDWDRGLFDGNQPQHF.